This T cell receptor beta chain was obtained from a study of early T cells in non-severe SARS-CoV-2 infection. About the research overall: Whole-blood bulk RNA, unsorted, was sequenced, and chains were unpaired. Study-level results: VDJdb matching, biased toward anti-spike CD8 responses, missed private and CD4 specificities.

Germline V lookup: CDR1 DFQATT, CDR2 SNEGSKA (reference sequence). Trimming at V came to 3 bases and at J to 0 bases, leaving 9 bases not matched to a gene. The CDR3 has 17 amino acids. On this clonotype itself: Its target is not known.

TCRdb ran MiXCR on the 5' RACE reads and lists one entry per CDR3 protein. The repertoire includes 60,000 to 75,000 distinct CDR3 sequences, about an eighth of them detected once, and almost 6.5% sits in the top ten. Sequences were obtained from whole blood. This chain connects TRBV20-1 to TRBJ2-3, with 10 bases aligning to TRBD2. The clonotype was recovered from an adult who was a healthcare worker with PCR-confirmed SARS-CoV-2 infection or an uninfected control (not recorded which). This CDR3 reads CSASSLAGASSTDTQYF. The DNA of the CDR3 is TGCAGTGCTAGTTCGCTAGCGGGGGCCTCTAGCACAGATACGCAGTATTTT.